The following is a TCR beta chain sequence with its context. Its binding antigen is unknown. The sample holds no much larger clone one base away, and base qualities are not on file. Library preparation employed the immunoSEQ multiplex PCR assay. For the multiplex PCR, a mixture combining 60 forward primers for TCR Vbeta segments and 13 reverse primers for TCR Jbeta segments was used. The CDR3 region of rearranged TCR beta genes was amplified from genomic DNA with a multiplex PCR assay. The Illumina HiSeq System was used to sequence the amplified TCR beta libraries as 87-base-pair reads. Per the authors' processing: Across the 670 or so repertoires, a later analysis counted tens of millions of unique TCR beta chains, 8.5 million to 12 million of which were shared by at least two donors. Raw reads were error-corrected and collapsed into unique sequences by a nearest-neighbor algorithm in which closely related sequences were merged to remove PCR and sequencing errors. Alignment of CDR3 sequences to IMGT reference sequences was used to assign V, D and J gene segments. Each retained sequence needed at least a six-nucleotide match to both a V gene segment and a J gene segment. A rearrangement was called productive if the CDR3 had no stop codons and remained in frame with V and J, and every other rearrangement was called non-productive. Following IMGT convention, CDR3 was defined as the stretch from the second conserved V-encoded cysteine up to the conserved J-encoded phenylalanine. The earlier analysis of fewer than 750 of the donors excluded sequences that lacked an unambiguous match to a single V gene segment. In an earlier analysis of 450 to 750 of the donors, a V segment was called functional when productive rearrangements were above 56.7%, and segregating when the standard deviation between donors exceeded 5%. To diagnose cytomegalovirus status from the catalog of TCR beta chain sequences, a statistical classification framework was built. A later analysis assigned V and J genes by comparing TCR nucleotide sequences with IMGT/GENE-DB human TR gene sequences. A later analysis assigned CDR3 sequences and most-parsimonious VDJ recombination scenarios with the TCRdist pipeline. In a later analysis, every TCR beta chain was defined by the combination of its CDR3 amino acid sequence and its V-gene family, and reads without a unique V-gene family were dropped. In a later analysis, 550 to 650 highly shared, low-generation-probability nucleotide sequences were removed to address suspected cross-contamination and a sequencing artifact. In a later analysis, a clonal expansion index for each public chain was calculated from normalized within-repertoire ranks of inferred template counts. A later analysis computed generation probabilities with a VDJ recombination model fitted to out-of-frame rearrangements, and checked the results against IGoR. A later analysis scored TCR-TCR, TCR-HLA and TCR-CMV co-occurrence with hypergeometric tests, applying a repertoire-size bias correction to TCR pairs. To estimate false discovery rates, a later analysis permuted the HLA or CMV assignments 20 times. In a later analysis, co-occurring TCRs were grouped with DBSCAN, and TCRdist sequence similarity was added when clustering was performed within HLA-allele-positive subsets. For co-occurrence clustering, repertoires with fewer than 30,000 or more than 120,000 public chains were excluded, along with roughly five repertoires with anomalous nucleotide sharing. TCRdb took this table from immuneACCESS and kept in-frame rearrangements with V and J called. Such tables lack part of the clones; where checked against another copy, unresolved V genes explain under half of the gap, and the rest is unexplained. Clone size and the V and J calls come from that table; the DNA yielded D and trimming. The sample table holds 200,000 or so clones, of which about 83% were seen once. The top ten hold around 5.9% of the sample.

The source of the sample is a study of cytomegalovirus exposure and HLA in healthy donors (dated by TCRdb to about 2017). For the wider study: According to an earlier analysis of 587 of the donors, some 180 million T cells yielded roughly 110 million unique TCR beta sequences and more than 250 Gb of sequence data. Among some 410 genotyped donors of the cohort, an average of around 240,000 unique TCR beta nucleotide sequences were sequenced per donor, about a sixth of them non-productive. A later genetic analysis took genome-wide SNP genotypes for 398 of the 666 donors and used that subset as a discovery cohort. Roughly 320 gigabases of sequencing data and around 88 million unique TCR sequences made up an early release that covered 500 to 650 HLA-typed donors. The later analysis used no new phenotypic data to find candidate immune exposures, relying instead on TCR beta sequences and their occurrence across donors. Several DR-DQ haplotypes were treated as single units for association and clustering because of strong linkage in the cohort. Using immunosequencing, the study profiled T cell repertoires from 666 subjects and related those repertoires to cytomegalovirus serostatus. In addition to the first cohort of roughly 700 subjects, a separate validation cohort of 120 different subjects was used. A later analysis re-analyzed previously published TCR beta repertoires from about 730 donors and added high-resolution HLA genotyping to study TCR occurrence patterns. The study aimed to test whether signatures of past pathogen exposure could be identified by cataloging public T cell receptors. HLA typing included class I and class II loci at four-digit resolution. Donor age, sex, ethnicity and CMV serostatus were compiled together with the repertoire data. All discovery cohort repertoires had been generated on a single sequencing platform. To predict cytomegalovirus infection status, the study brought together high-throughput TCR immunosequencing, statistical association of individual TCRs with disease status, and machine learning. Typing coverage differed by locus: A, B, C, DRB1 and DQB1 were typed in roughly 629-630 donors, DQA1 in about 560, DPA1 in some 600, and DPB1 in just under 490. In an earlier analysis of about 590 of the donors, high-throughput TCR beta sequencing was used to judge whether each TCR beta V gene segment behaved as functional or pseudogenic. The genetic ancestry cluster associated with self-reported Caucasian donors included 70% to 85% of the approximately 400 genotyped donors.

The cohort comprised around 690 healthy bone marrow donors. All cohort members were sampled while nominally healthy, although unrecorded immune exposures were likely present. The donor was CMV seropositive and belonged to the group of 250 to 300 seropositive cohort members. Each donor provided a peripheral blood sample, and peripheral blood mononuclear cells were used for TCR beta sequencing. The Qiagen DNeasy Blood Extraction Kit was used to extract genomic DNA from the blood cell samples. Beyond this particular receptor, the publication reports: The sequencing pipeline was judged likely to have produced a cluster of highly shared sequence variants as a technical artifact. A later analysis found that HLA-associated TCR beta chains were more clonally expanded and had lower generation probabilities than equally common non-associated chains. In a later genetic analysis, fewer N-insertions in productive TCRs were reported among donors in an Asian-associated ancestry cluster than the approximately 670-donor mean. A further reported finding was that TCR beta sequences accurately predicted the HLA-A and HLA-B alleles for most subjects in the first cohort. In vitro tests confirmed that three of the cytomegalovirus-associated TCR beta chains recognize cytomegalovirus antigens. Across donors, most TCR sequences were observed very rarely, whereas some public TCRs were present in many individuals. In a later analysis, most CMV-associated TCR beta chains were found to appear HLA-restricted, with HLA associations seemingly driven largely by CMV exposure. In a later analysis, TCR association rates were found to vary across HLA loci, with the most associated TCRs seen for DRB1 alleles and the fewest for HLA-C alleles. According to a later analysis, parvovirus B19, influenza, CMV and Epstein-Barr virus appeared linked to several top co-occurrence clusters. The study listed 170 or so TCR beta chains as associated with cytomegalovirus. Assigning TCR associations to individual alleles was difficult when HLA alleles, especially DR and DQ, strongly co-occurred. Because counts were too low, some 17 rarely observed V segments, including chromosome 9 orphons, were excluded from the earlier analysis of 587 of the donors. A later analysis associated 15,000 to 20,000 TCR beta sequences with specific HLA alleles at a false discovery rate of 0.05. CMV serostatus was the only immune exposure information available for the cohort. HLA typing was unavailable for some donors at each locus, so association tests used only the typed subset. V-gene and J-gene trimming of TCR beta chains was associated with a missense DCLRE1C variant in a later genetic analysis, and the association was replicated in an independent cohort. Linkage disequilibrium might explain the correlated functional status among segregating V segments, but an unknown experimental factor could not be ruled out. This cohort had only TCR beta chains sequenced, and the lack of alpha or paired-chain data limited which features could be detected. Sequencing depth was assumed to be roughly uniform across donors in the presence/absence analyses, though that assumption may not hold. The classifier was reported to diagnose cytomegalovirus status with high specificity and sensitivity in both the original and validation cohorts. Some IMGT-functional V segments, including TRBV6-2 and TRBV6-3, could not be distinguished by the 87-base-pair reads and were therefore excluded. An earlier analysis of approximately 500 of the donors showed that most TCR beta V segments appeared in productive rearrangements either about 87% or about 30% of the time, which broadly matched IMGT annotations. The authors suggested that the approach could potentially be extended to other disease states and immunological phenotypes.

V is cut back by 5 bases and J by 4 bases, with 6 bases in the junction unmatched. The germline V gene specifies SGHTA as CDR1 and FQGTGA as CDR2. The CDR3 holds 16 amino acids from the cysteine to the phenylalanine. Only the CDR3 region is kept as DNA, spanning 48 bases read in frame from base 1. The clonotype originates from a woman in her twenties or thirties in good health and CMV-seropositive. The V gene is TRBV7-3 and the J gene is TRBJ2-1, with 12 bases aligning to TRBD2. Specimen: PBMCs. In nucleotides, the sequence is TGTGCCAGCAGCACATGGACTAGCGGGACATACAATGAGCAGTTCTTC. Translated, this is CASSTWTSGTYNEQFF.